This T cell receptor beta chain was identified during a study of molecular identifiers for immune sequencing clone quantification. TCRdb reprocessed the PCR reads via MiXCR and lists one record per CDR3 protein. The table records some 590,000 distinct CDR3 sequences, about 25% of them present only once. V was clipped by 6 bases and J by 6 bases, with 18 bases between them. This CDR3 contains 14 residues. In germline, CDR1 is MGHRA, CDR2 YSYEKL. This clonotype was counted many times. The chain carries TRBV4-1 and TRBJ2-7; D unclear. The specimen sequenced was naive CD8+ T cells from blood, with Jurkat cell RNA spiked in. Sample subset: FACS-sorted CD8+CD4-CCR7+CD45RA+ naive T cells. The origin of this receptor is a human donor in good health. Some libraries in this study had Jurkat cell RNA spiked in. DNA for the CDR3: TGCGCCAGCAGACAATCTCTCTCCATTCCCGAGCAGTACTTC. It specifies CASRQSLSIPEQYF.